This entry describes one T cell receptor beta chain. The antigen it binds to is not known. No much larger clone is present one base from it, and per-base qualities are unavailable. TCRbeta CDR3 regions were amplified from genomic DNA using the immunoSEQ Assay, a bias-controlled multiplex PCR. In the source study's methods: The number of nucleated cells in each sample was estimated by amplification of reference gene primers within the assay. Sequence reads were collapsed and filtered to measure the absolute abundance of every unique TCRbeta CDR3 rearrangement. For each sample, productive Simpson clonality was calculated as the square root of Simpson's diversity index over productive rearrangements. This is the immuneACCESS table as TCRdb keeps it, with only in-frame sequences that have V and J called. A part of the clones is gone; compared with another copy, unresolved V genes explain less than half, and the rest is unexplained. That table supplies the V and J calls and clone size; D and trimming were determined from the DNA. The sample table holds about 240,000 clones, of which 75% to 90% were seen once. The top ten constitute roughly 3.3% of the sample.

Enrolling through a virtual design, the prospective study's participants ranged in age from roughly 18 to 90 years and lived across around 25 United States geographic areas. In the prospective study, cohorts were assigned on the basis of participant-reported clinical history obtained from a screening survey and a study questionnaire. Mobile phlebotomists in the prospective study collected whole blood, serum and a nasopharyngeal or oropharyngeal swab from every participant. Participants in the prospective study had the option to provide additional blood draws and questionnaires over a roughly two-month period. Before DNA extraction, blood samples from the prospective study were shipped at room temperature or frozen. The entry originates in a study of blood T cell repertoires in COVID-19 (dated by TCRdb to 2020 to 2021). The study in broad terms: Samples covering the acute and convalescent phases of COVID-19 were provided by collaborators in the United States, Italy and Spain. The prospective study material was composed of cDNA or gDNA derived from T cells, B-cell-depleted T cells, or PBMCs. Subjects who had been exposed to COVID-19, were actively infected with it, or had recovered from it provided the deeply sampled blood TCRbeta repertoires that made up the dataset. The repertoires were released in a freely available public database intended as a resource for research on the immune response to SARS-CoV-2. Samples were obtained from the ongoing ImmuneRACE study (first 160 participants) and from about 1,300 subjects provided by 6 global collaborators. A de-identified subject ID, COVID-19 status, age in years and sex were almost always included in the sample metadata. HLA class I and class II types, where available, came from metadata supplied by the sample provider rather than from assay-based typing. Study-level results and caveats: The amount of clinical and demographic metadata varied by source and participant and was provided uncurated.

The V end gives up 7 bases and the J end 4 bases, leaving 10 bases in the junction not matched to a gene. The CDR3 has 18 amino acids, counting the end cysteine and phenylalanine. The CDR3 DNA has 54 bases and is translated from base 1. CDR1 is given as SNHLY and CDR2 as FYNNEI, both from the germline V gene. Sequences were obtained from PBMCs or T cells enriched from blood (not recorded which). The sequence is built from TRBV2 and TRBJ2-2, with TRBD2 matching 15 junction bases. The receptor was derived from a woman in her 40s with acute COVID-19. The CDR3 reads as follows: CASTSSGLAGGGTGELFF. In nucleotide form, the sequence is TGTGCCAGCACCAGCTCGGGACTAGCGGGAGGCGGCACCGGGGAGCTGTTTTTT. With the rest looked up from the reference TRBV2 and TRBJ2-2 genes rather than sequenced, the full variable domain is EPEVTQTPSHQVTQMGQEVILRCVPISNHLYFYWYRQILGQKVEFLVSFYNNEISEKSEIFDDQFSVERPDGSNFTLKIRSTKLEDSAMYFCASTSSGLAGGGTGELFFGEGSRLTVL.